Here is one T cell receptor beta chain with its context. What it recognizes is unknown. V was cut by 4 bases and J by 4 bases, with 11 bases left in between. The CDR3 is 14 amino acids. Germline V gives CDR1 WNHNN, CDR2 SYGVQD (reference sequence). This record comes from a study of T cell responses to AZD1222 COVID-19 vaccine. Whole-study findings and limits: Distributed over spike, vaccine-associated CD4 TCRs predominated at 160-218 and 743-854. Among spike-specific TCRs, nearly half reportedly target unmutated variant regions.

The table came from immunoSEQ multiplex PCR; TCRdb's copy has only in-frame clones and leaves some out. Among fewer than 120,000 clones, around 90% were seen once, and the ten largest hold 1.6%. The source was peripheral blood, collected on day 0 of AZD1222 vaccination. The receptor was derived from an adult in good health. The gene calls are TRBV10-1 and TRBJ1-5; tentative D call: TRBD1 (5 bases). CDR3 amino acids: CASSADSTNQPQHF. The CDR3 DNA follows: TGCGCCAGCAGTGCAGACAGTACGAATCAGCCCCAGCATTTT.